The TCR beta chain under discussion was sequenced for a study of blood T cell repertoires in COVID-19. Overall study context: Donors in the United States, Italy and Spain gave samples during acute or convalescent COVID-19. PBMCs, B-cell-depleted T cells, or T cells were the source of the cDNA or gDNA that made up the material.

Source study methods: Amplification of reference gene primers provided the estimated nucleated cell counts. TCRdb keeps only in-frame clones here, not all; method: immunoSEQ multiplex PCR. D and trimming come from the DNA, and the V and J calls and clone size come from that table. Of about 140,000 clones listed, about 90% are singletons. The origin of this receptor is a man aged 45-65 years who had recovered from COVID-19. What was sequenced was peripheral blood.

CDR3 region: CASSLKGAGETQYF. CDR3 DNA sequence: TGTGCCAGCAGCTTAAAGGGGGCGGGAGAGACCCAGTACTTC. The chain couples TRBV7-3 to TRBJ2-5; 7 nucleotides align to TRBD1. V dropped 1 base and J dropped 4; count of bases not matched to a gene: 3. The CDR3 has 14 residues. Germline loops: CDR1 SGHTA, CDR2 FQGTGA.